This is a list of T cell receptor beta chains from one sample in a study of response to subunit inactivated influenza vaccine. TCRdb processed the RT-PCR reads anew with MiXCR; each CDR3 protein has one entry. The sample has fewer than 600,000 distinct CDR3 sequences; less than 7.5% are singletons. The sequencing here drew on PBMCs from blood, taken around 25 months after vaccination. Receptors were obtained from a man aged 50 to 75 who received an inactivated influenza vaccine. CDR3s include the opening cysteine and the closing phenylalanine or tryptophan. Each record gives: J gene, D gene, clone size, V gene, CDR3 protein, CDR3 DNA. D genes are given only for firm matches. Size values are once, few and many counts, or a class for expanded clones, and some rows have none.

>TRBJ1-5|-|-|TRBV6-2/TRBV6-3
CASSRDGNQPQHF
TGTGCCAGCAGTCGGGACGGCAATCAGCCCCAGCATTTT
>TRBJ1-5|TRBD1|-|TRBV20-1
CSASWDRERPQHF
TGCAGTGCTAGTTGGGACAGGGAGCGGCCCCAGCATTTT
>TRBJ2-1|TRBD2|few|TRBV11-3
CASSLVRVLAGGDNEQFF
TGTGCCAGCAGCTTAGTAAGGGTACTAGCGGGTGGGGACAATGAGCAGTTCTTC
>TRBJ1-2|-|-|TRBV28
CASSVVGGYTF
TGTGCCAGCAGTGTAGTGGGAGGCTACACCTTC
>TRBJ1-1|-|few|TRBV2
CASSELAREAFF
TGTGCCAGCAGTGAATTGGCACGCGAAGCTTTCTTT
>TRBJ2-4|-|few|TRBV7-2
CASSFGGGFAKNIQYF
TGTGCCAGCAGCTTCGGAGGGGGCTTTGCCAAAAACATTCAGTACTTC
>TRBJ1-1|-|-|TRBV18
CASSTTLNTEAFF
TGTGCCAGCTCGACCACCCTGAACACTGAAGCTTTCTTT
>TRBJ2-7|-|many|TRBV29-1
CSVEQEFGQYF
TGCAGCGTTGAACAGGAGTTTGGCCAATACTTC
>TRBJ2-7|-|many|TRBV10-1
CASSESKGAWSGYEQYF
TGCGCCAGCAGTGAGTCGAAGGGAGCCTGGTCAGGGTACGAGCAGTACTTC
>TRBJ2-7|TRBD2|few|TRBV12-3/TRBV12-4
CASSSGLAGGSYEQYF
TGTGCCAGCAGTTCCGGACTAGCGGGAGGGTCCTACGAGCAGTACTTC
>TRBJ2-7|TRBD2|-|TRBV7-2
CASSLVASGTTYEQYF
TGTGCCAGCAGCTTAGTTGCTAGCGGGACCACCTACGAGCAGTACTTC
>TRBJ2-1|-|many|TRBV20-1
CSARQGSGEQFF
TGCAGTGCCAGGCAGGGGAGTGGTGAGCAGTTCTTC
>TRBJ1-1|-|many|TRBV29-1
CSAQTGPNTEAFF
TGCAGCGCCCAGACAGGACCGAACACTGAAGCTTTCTTT
>TRBJ2-7|TRBD2|-|TRBV7-8
CASSPSGTTYYEQYF
TGTGCCAGCAGCCCCTCCGGGACTACTTACTACGAGCAGTACTTC
>TRBJ1-6|-|few|TRBV27
CASSLIGNSPLHF
TGTGCCAGCAGTTTAATCGGGAATTCACCCCTCCACTTT
>TRBJ2-5|TRBD1|-|TRBV30
CAWTSYDRGHQETQYF
TGTGCCTGGACCTCATACGACAGGGGTCACCAAGAGACCCAGTACTTC
>TRBJ2-7|-|few|TRBV6-2/TRBV6-3
CASKTGRDYEQYF
TGTGCCAGCAAGACAGGGAGGGACTACGAGCAGTACTTC
>TRBJ2-5|TRBD2|-|TRBV15
CATSREEIAGARNQETQYF
TGTGCCACCAGCAGAGAGGAAATAGCGGGAGCTCGGAACCAAGAGACCCAGTACTTC
>TRBJ1-1|-|few|TRBV7-9
CASRYLGDTEAFF
TGTGCCAGCAGATACTTAGGGGACACTGAAGCTTTCTTT
>TRBJ2-5|TRBD2|-|TRBV7-2
CASSLGAGAKETQYF
TGTGCCAGCAGCCTCGGAGCGGGGGCGAAAGAGACCCAGTACTTC
>TRBJ1-5|-|-|TRBV3-1
CASSQTGMGQPQHF
TGTGCCAGCAGCCAAACAGGGATGGGTCAGCCCCAGCATTTT
>TRBJ2-3|-|-|TRBV14
CASSRDPGDTQYF
TGTGCCAGCAGCCGGGACCCCGGAGATACGCAGTATTTT
>TRBJ1-6|-|few|TRBV5-1
CASSLDGREHSPLHF
TGCGCCAGCAGCTTGGATGGTAGGGAGCATTCACCCCTCCACTTT
>TRBJ2-4|TRBD2|-|TRBV12-3/TRBV12-4
CASSTSGLGNIQYF
TGTGCCAGCAGCACTAGCGGCTTAGGAAACATTCAGTACTTC
>TRBJ2-3|-|-|TRBV20-1
CSALAGRGADTQYF
TGCAGTGCACTGGCGGGACGGGGCGCAGATACGCAGTATTTT
>TRBJ1-6|-|-|TRBV20-1
CSATFLTEDNSPLHF
TGCAGTGCAACTTTTCTGACGGAGGACAATTCACCCCTCCACTTT
>TRBJ2-1|-|many|TRBV20-1
CSASFESPGSNEQFF
TGCAGTGCTAGCTTCGAATCACCAGGGAGTAATGAGCAGTTCTTC
>TRBJ2-7|-|-|TRBV14
CASSQVRGEQYF
TGTGCCAGCAGCCAAGTCAGGGGCGAGCAGTACTTC
>TRBJ2-3|-|few|TRBV5-1
CASSLDPGRADTQYF
TGCGCCAGCAGCTTGGACCCTGGACGGGCAGATACGCAGTATTTT
>TRBJ1-1|-|-|TRBV6-1
CASRISTNTEAFF
TGTGCCAGCAGGATATCAACGAACACTGAAGCTTTCTTT
>TRBJ2-2|-|few|TRBV24-1
CATSDLRQGNTGELFF
TGTGCCACCAGTGATTTACGGCAGGGTAACACCGGGGAGCTGTTTTTT
>TRBJ2-3|-|-|TRBV14
CASKGRTSRRDTQYF
TGTGCCAGCAAAGGCAGGACATCCAGACGAGATACGCAGTATTTT
>TRBJ2-7|-|many|TRBV29-1
CSVRGAHEQYF
TGCAGCGTCCGGGGGGCCCACGAGCAGTACTTC
>TRBJ2-3|-|-|TRBV29-1
CSGFIDTQYF
TGCAGCGGATTTATAGATACGCAGTATTTT
>TRBJ1-5|-|few|TRBV5-8
CASSPGRGKSNQPQHF
TGTGCCAGCAGCCCGGGACGGGGAAAAAGCAATCAGCCCCAGCATTTT
>TRBJ2-7|TRBD2|many|TRBV18
CASSPPHSGAYEQYF
TGTGCCAGCTCACCACCCCACAGCGGGGCGTACGAGCAGTACTTC
>TRBJ2-1|-|few|TRBV3-1
CASSGDLEGEQFF
TGTGCCAGCAGCGGCGACCTGGAGGGAGAGCAGTTCTTC
>TRBJ2-7|TRBD1|many|TRBV20-1
CSAPGQGLYEQYF
TGCAGTGCACCGGGACAGGGGCTTTACGAGCAGTACTTC
>TRBJ2-2|-|many|TRBV4-2
CASSQLLRTEYGELFF
TGTGCCAGCAGCCAATTACTCAGAACCGAGTACGGGGAGCTGTTTTTT
>TRBJ2-7|-|few|TRBV6-5
CASGNSAYEQYF
TGTGCCAGCGGTAACTCCGCATACGAGCAGTACTTC
>TRBJ2-3|-|few|TRBV9
CASSVAAGAGADTQYF
TGTGCCAGCAGCGTAGCCGCAGGGGCGGGGGCAGATACGCAGTATTTT
>TRBJ1-2|TRBD1|many|TRBV11-1
CASSYRTGDFVDGYTF
TGTGCCAGCAGCTACCGGACAGGGGATTTCGTGGATGGCTACACCTTC
>TRBJ1-2|-|many|TRBV7-2
CASSSPLGPYGYTF
TGTGCCAGCAGCTCGCCTCTGGGACCCTATGGCTACACCTTC
>TRBJ2-1|-|few|TRBV9
CASSVEGLFSYNEQFF
TGTGCCAGCAGCGTAGAAGGCCTATTCTCCTACAATGAGCAGTTCTTC
>TRBJ2-1|-|few|TRBV10-3
CAIRGTTYNEQFF
TGTGCCATCAGAGGGACAACGTACAATGAGCAGTTCTTC
>TRBJ1-1|-|-|TRBV7-9
CASSLVWGDTEAFF
TGTGCCAGCAGCTTAGTTTGGGGGGACACTGAAGCTTTCTTT
>TRBJ1-2|-|few|TRBV30
CAWSVQSFYGYTF
TGTGCCTGGAGTGTACAGTCGTTCTATGGCTACACCTTC
>TRBJ2-7|TRBD2|-|TRBV5-5
CASSPGLARYEQYF
TGTGCCAGCAGCCCGGGACTAGCACGGTACGAGCAGTACTTC
>TRBJ1-1|-|-|TRBV7-9
CASSSPGGPNTEAFF
TGTGCCAGCAGCTCCCCGGGAGGACCGAACACTGAAGCTTTCTTT
>TRBJ1-5|-|few|TRBV10-3
CAISEVYSNQPQHF
TGTGCCATCAGTGAAGTATATAGCAATCAGCCCCAGCATTTT
>TRBJ2-4|-|-|TRBV18
CASSPGAGEAKNIQYF
TGTGCCAGCTCACCAGGGGCAGGGGAGGCCAAAAACATTCAGTACTTC
>TRBJ2-1|-|few|TRBV12-3/TRBV12-4
CASREALPNEQFF
TGTGCCAGCAGGGAAGCGTTACCCAATGAGCAGTTCTTC
>TRBJ2-7|TRBD1|-|TRBV19
CASSDRVAYEQYF
TGTGCCAGTAGCGACAGGGTTGCCTACGAGCAGTACTTC
>TRBJ2-1|-|many|TRBV12-3/TRBV12-4
CASSFVSYNEQFF
TGTGCCAGCAGTTTTGTATCGTACAATGAGCAGTTCTTC
>TRBJ2-1|TRBD2|few|TRBV3-1
CASSQRETYNEQFF
TGTGCCAGCAGCCAGCGGGAGACCTACAATGAGCAGTTCTTC